The 2 T cell receptor beta chains presented below share a single source sample, sequenced in a study of identical twins. One entry per CDR3 protein, called by TCRdb with MiXCR from the 5' RACE reads. The sample consists of roughly 720,000 distinct CDR3 sequences, approximately 18% of them appearing once. The same data also contributed to another study, on T cells expressing NK-cell markers.

Sequenced sample: PBMCs. The source of these receptors is a woman between 18 and 30 years old in good health.

This clonotype turned up a few times. In DNA form, the CDR3 reads TGTGCCACCTCTACCCGGAATACGCAGTATTTT. This translates into CATSTRNTQYF. The rearrangement links TRBV10-3 to TRBJ2-3; D unresolved. The germline CDR1 and CDR2 sequences are ENHRY and SYGVKD. This CDR3 has 11 residues. With 10 bases removed from V and 7 bases from J, the gap between germline ends came to 12 bases.

This clonotype has more than one count but fewer than ten. The chain links TRBV5-1 to TRBJ2-7; 9 nucleotides match TRBD2. Unmatched junction bases numbered 7, after V lost 0 bases and J lost 6 bases. The CDR3 runs 15 residues. Germline V gives CDR1 SGHRS, CDR2 YFSETQ. This chain's CDR3 is CASSLGPSGTGEQYF. In DNA form, the CDR3 reads TGCGCCAGCAGCTTGGGACCTAGCGGGACCGGCGAGCAGTACTTC.